This is a list of T cell receptor beta chains from one sample in a study of patients and donors after allogeneic stem cell transplantation. TCRdb re-derived calls from the RT-PCR reads in MiXCR, one entry per CDR3 protein. The sample records 390,000 or so distinct CDR3 sequences, 16% being singletons. Sequenced: blood, either unsorted or a sorted T cell fraction (not recorded which). The receptor set was obtained from a human donor who was either an allogeneic HSCT recipient or a stem cell or donor lymphocyte infusion donor (not recorded which). It is not recorded whose cells these are; they may come from a transplant donor. CDR3s include the opening cysteine and the closing phenylalanine or tryptophan. The D gene is left open where the match is weak. Size values are once, few and many counts, or a class for expanded clones, and some rows have none.

j_call,d_call,v_call,clone_size,cdr3_aa,cdr3_nt
TRBJ2-2,TRBD1,TRBV5-1,few,CASSLGQGPGELFF,TGCGCCAGCAGCTTGGGACAGGGACCCGGGGAGCTGTTTTTT
TRBJ1-5,NA,TRBV20-1,many,CSARRGVQPQHF,TGCAGTGCTAGGAGGGGGGTTCAGCCCCAGCATTTT
TRBJ2-5,NA,TRBV6-5,NA,CASSYANLGQETQYF,TGTGCCAGCAGTTACGCGAACCTGGGGCAAGAGACCCAGTACTTC
TRBJ1-2,TRBD1,TRBV20-1,few,CSAREPGGYGYTF,TGCAGTGCACGGGAGCCAGGGGGGTATGGCTACACCTTC
TRBJ2-5,TRBD2,TRBV20-1,NA,CSATIAGGSETQYF,TGCAGCGCGACCATAGCGGGGGGCTCTGAGACCCAGTACTTC
TRBJ1-2,TRBD1,TRBV4-2,few,CASSLGTASTRF,TGTGCCAGCAGCCTTGGGACAGCTAGTACCCGCTTC
TRBJ2-7,NA,TRBV11-3,NA,CASSHRTYEQYF,TGTGCCAGCAGCCATCGTACCTACGAGCAGTACTTC
TRBJ1-1,NA,TRBV4-2,few,CASSQEYKVRVSGTEAFF,TGTGCCAGCAGCCAAGAGTATAAGGTCAGGGTAAGCGGCACTGAAGCTTTCTTT
TRBJ2-7,TRBD2,TRBV12-3/TRBV12-4,many,CASSWTSGKNEQYF,TGTGCCAGCAGTTGGACTAGCGGGAAAAACGAGCAGTACTTC
TRBJ1-5,NA,TRBV6-1,few,CASSERGRISNQPQHF,TGTGCCAGCAGTGAAAGGGGTCGGATTAGCAATCAGCCCCAGCATTTT
TRBJ2-7,NA,TRBV12-3/TRBV12-4,many,CASRDGYSYEQYF,TGTGCCAGTCGGGACGGTTACTCCTACGAGCAGTACTTC
TRBJ1-6,NA,TRBV27,few,CASSPGRINSPLHF,TGTGCCAGCAGTCCAGGACGGATTAATTCACCCCTCCACTTT
TRBJ1-2,NA,TRBV12-3/TRBV12-4,many,CASSDNGYGYTF,TGTGCCAGCAGTGACAACGGGTATGGCTACACCTTC
TRBJ1-2,NA,TRBV7-6,NA,CASSPGQGRDNYGYTF,TGTGCCAGCAGCCCCGGTCAGGGCAGAGATAACTATGGCTACACCTTC
TRBJ2-3,NA,TRBV5-1,many,CASSRGDRSDTQYF,TGCGCCAGCAGCCGTGGGGACCGATCAGATACGCAGTATTTT
TRBJ2-7,NA,TRBV9,NA,CASNGGSRSYEQYF,TGTGCCAGCAATGGGGGTTCGCGTTCCTACGAGCAGTACTTC
TRBJ1-1,NA,TRBV12-3/TRBV12-4,NA,CASRRTAEAFF,TGTGCCAGCAGACGTACAGCTGAAGCTTTCTTT
TRBJ1-1,NA,TRBV12-3/TRBV12-4,many,CASSTRKGLAEAFF,TGTGCCAGCAGCACTCGGAAGGGTCTCGCTGAAGCTTTCTTT
TRBJ1-5,TRBD1,TRBV20-1,few,CSAGTGAKVSGQPQHF,TGCAGTGCTGGGACAGGGGCTAAAGTGTCGGGTCAGCCCCAGCATTTT
TRBJ2-5,NA,TRBV7-9,many,CASSLVQREETQYF,TGTGCCAGCAGCTTAGTGCAGCGGGAAGAGACCCAGTACTTC
TRBJ2-3,NA,TRBV20-1,few,CSARNSVNDTQYF,TGCAGTGCTAGAAATTCGGTTAACGATACGCAGTATTTT
TRBJ2-3,TRBD1,TRBV12-3/TRBV12-4,few,CASSASPRGDTQYF,TGTGCCAGCAGTGCTTCACCCAGGGGGGATACGCAGTATTTT
TRBJ2-7,TRBD1,TRBV11-2,few,CASTLWTGALPAAEQYF,TGTGCCAGCACCCTGTGGACAGGGGCCCTACCGGCCGCTGAGCAGTACTTC
TRBJ1-6,TRBD1,TRBV27,many,CASSSTGGGSPLHF,TGTGCCAGCAGTTCCACAGGGGGGGGTTCACCCCTCCACTTT
TRBJ1-2,NA,TRBV6-5,NA,CASSYSAGANYGYTF,TGTGCCAGCAGTTACTCGGCAGGGGCTAACTATGGCTACACCTTC
TRBJ2-7,NA,TRBV6-5,NA,CASSFQSSYEQYF,TGTGCCAGCAGTTTTCAATCCTCCTACGAGCAGTACTTC
TRBJ1-1,NA,TRBV6-5,few,CASTRSGAEAFF,TGTGCCAGCACCCGGAGTGGCGCTGAAGCTTTCTTT
TRBJ2-1,TRBD1,TRBV11-3,few,CASSLRTGDRNEQFF,TGTGCCAGCAGCTTAAGGACAGGGGATAGAAATGAGCAGTTCTTC
TRBJ1-4,NA,TRBV7-9,few,CASSLSEGRVEKLFF,TGTGCCAGCAGCTTATCGGAGGGGCGCGTGGAAAAACTGTTTTTT
TRBJ2-5,TRBD2,TRBV29-1,NA,CSVEDGTSGRANRETQYF,TGCAGCGTTGAAGATGGGACTAGCGGGAGGGCCAACAGGGAGACCCAGTACTTC
TRBJ1-1,NA,TRBV11-2,NA,CATKGGGTEAFF,TGTGCCACCAAAGGGGGGGGCACTGAAGCTTTCTTT
TRBJ2-1,NA,TRBV7-2,NA,CASSLSSGNSYNEQFF,TGTGCCAGCAGCTTAAGTTCTGGGAACTCTTACAATGAGCAGTTCTTC
TRBJ1-2,NA,TRBV6-5,few,CASSGGGYGYTF,TGTGCCAGCAGCGGAGGGGGCTATGGCTACACCTTC
TRBJ2-3,TRBD2,TRBV2,few,CASSEHGLAASTDTQYF,TGTGCCAGCAGTGAGCATGGACTAGCGGCCAGCACAGATACGCAGTATTTT
TRBJ1-4,TRBD1,TRBV4-2,few,CASSQDDRGYNEKLFF,TGTGCCAGCAGCCAAGATGACAGGGGGTATAATGAAAAACTGTTTTTT
TRBJ2-3,TRBD2,TRBV20-1,many,CSAPRGGGSADTQYF,TGCAGTGCTCCCCGGGGGGGCGGAAGCGCAGATACGCAGTATTTT
TRBJ2-5,NA,TRBV20-1,many,CSARPLGSQETQYF,TGCAGTGCTAGGCCCTTGGGGAGCCAAGAGACCCAGTACTTC
TRBJ2-1,NA,TRBV18,few,CASSPPGWAGDEQFF,TGTGCCAGCTCACCACCGGGCTGGGCTGGGGATGAGCAGTTCTTC
TRBJ1-1,NA,TRBV5-1,once,CASASGATINTEAFF,TGCGCCAGCGCGTCAGGGGCGACTATTAACACTGAAGCTTTCTTT
TRBJ2-7,NA,TRBV12-3/TRBV12-4,NA,CASIRDTQSYEQYF,TGTGCCAGCATTCGGGACACTCAGTCCTACGAGCAGTACTTC
TRBJ2-1,NA,TRBV12-3/TRBV12-4,many,CASSLDLNEQFF,TGTGCCAGCAGTTTAGACCTCAATGAGCAGTTCTTC
TRBJ2-2,TRBD2,TRBV3-1,NA,CASSLLAGDTGELFF,TGTGCCAGCAGCCTACTAGCGGGGGATACCGGGGAGCTGTTTTTT
TRBJ2-7,TRBD2,TRBV7-9,NA,CASTLGGLARRYEQYF,TGTGCCAGCACCTTAGGCGGACTAGCGCGACGCTACGAGCAGTACTTC
TRBJ2-7,NA,TRBV20-1,few,CSANLRGGTYEQYF,TGCAGTGCTAATCTGAGGGGGGGGACCTACGAGCAGTACTTC
TRBJ2-7,NA,TRBV11-2,few,CASSSQSPSSVSSYEQYF,TGTGCCAGCAGCTCCCAAAGCCCGTCTAGCGTTAGCTCCTACGAGCAGTACTTC
TRBJ2-5,NA,TRBV10-3,few,CAISVGMETQYF,TGTGCCATCAGTGTTGGGATGGAGACCCAGTACTTC
TRBJ1-2,NA,TRBV6-2/TRBV6-3,few,CASSLGAEYFSYGYTF,TGTGCCAGCAGCCTTGGAGCGGAGTACTTCAGCTATGGCTACACCTTC
TRBJ1-3,NA,TRBV6-5,few,CASSYSQGPGNTIYF,TGTGCCAGCAGTTACTCGCAGGGTCCTGGAAACACCATATATTTT
TRBJ1-1,NA,TRBV7-2,few,CASSPKTGNTEAFF,TGTGCCAGCAGCCCGAAAACAGGGAACACTGAAGCTTTCTTT
TRBJ1-4,NA,TRBV5-6,few,CASTNMGATNEKLFF,TGTGCCAGCACCAACATGGGGGCAACTAATGAAAAACTGTTTTTT
TRBJ2-3,NA,TRBV6-2/TRBV6-3,few,CAMSTPGISDTQYF,TGTGCCATGTCTACCCCGGGGATTTCAGATACGCAGTATTTT
TRBJ2-1,NA,TRBV5-1,few,CASSSGTPGPYNEQFF,TGCGCCAGCAGCTCCGGGACCCCTGGCCCCTACAATGAGCAGTTCTTC
TRBJ1-6,TRBD1,TRBV6-2/TRBV6-3,NA,CASSRTGTGVTSPLHF,TGTGCCAGCAGCCGGACCGGGACAGGGGTAACTTCACCCCTCCACTTT
TRBJ1-6,TRBD1,TRBV5-1,NA,CASSLEGTGGTPLHF,TGCGCCAGCAGCTTGGAAGGGACAGGGGGCACACCCCTCCACTTT
TRBJ2-5,TRBD2,TRBV9,few,CASSASVAGGQETQYF,TGTGCCAGCAGTGCCTCGGTAGCGGGGGGCCAAGAGACCCAGTACTTC
TRBJ2-3,TRBD2,TRBV7-2,NA,CASSLRLAGPPLDTQYF,TGTGCCAGCAGCCTCCGACTAGCAGGACCTCCTCTGGATACGCAGTATTTT
TRBJ2-2,NA,TRBV12-3/TRBV12-4,many,CASSHRGTGELFF,TGTGCCAGCAGTCACCGGGGCACCGGGGAGCTGTTTTTT
TRBJ1-2,NA,TRBV12-3/TRBV12-4,few,CASTLRGNYGYTF,TGTGCCAGCACCTTACGGGGTAACTATGGCTACACCTTC
TRBJ2-3,NA,TRBV11-2,NA,CASSLGHRSVDTQYF,TGTGCCAGCAGCTTAGGGCACCGGAGCGTCGATACGCAGTATTTT